These 17 T cell receptor beta chains originate from one sample sequenced in a study of control samples from healthy donors and cancer patients. Produced via immunoSEQ multiplex PCR; TCRdb's table is partial and in-frame only. In the table there are 190,000 or so clones, roughly 91% of which are singletons. The sample taken for sequencing was blood. The receptor source for this set is a man aged 18 to 30 in good health.

The V gene is TRBV15, the J gene TRBJ2-5, with D hard to call. Trimming cost V 0 bases and J 5 bases, with 10 bases left between them. Per germline, CDR1 LNHNV and CDR2 YYDKDF (reference sequence). The CDR3 spans 14 residues. This chain's CDR3 is CATSREGFDETQYF. Written as DNA, the CDR3 is TGTGCCACCAGCAGAGAGGGTTTTGATGAGACCCAGTACTTC.

This clone was seen only once. V is TRBV6-5 and J is TRBJ2-2; D ambiguous. CDR3 length: 13 amino acids. From germline, CDR1 is MNHEY and CDR2 SVGAGI. The CDR3 region is CAQMDPNTGELFF. CDR3 coding DNA: TGTGCTCAAATGGACCCGAACACCGGGGAGCTGTTTTTT.

V usage is TRBV6-5 and J usage is TRBJ1-4; 8 bases are a match to TRBD1. Trimming cost V 4 bases and J 5 bases; bases outside gene matches: 6. The CDR3 has 15 residues. The V gene's germline CDR1 is MNHEY and CDR2 SVGAGI. CDR3 in amino acids: CASSLQGARNEKLFF. The CDR3, as DNA: TGTGCCAGCAGTTTGCAGGGGGCGCGGAATGAAAAACTGTTTTTT.

The rearrangement joins TRBV5-1 to TRBJ1-2; D is undetermined. The germline CDR1 and CDR2 sequences are SGHRS and YFSETQ. The CDR3 has 16 amino acids. V was pared by 1 base and J by 3 bases, with 16 bases between. The chain's CDR3 is CASSLRSGVGDYGYTF. In nucleotides, the CDR3 is TGCGCCAGCAGCTTGAGGTCTGGGGTGGGAGACTATGGCTACACCTTC. The variable domain in full, with the rest retrieved from reference TRBV5-1 and TRBJ1-2, is KAGVTQTPRYLIKTRGQQVTLSCSPISGHRSVSWYQQTPGQGLQFLFEYFSETQRNKGNFPGRFSGRQFSNSRSEMNVSTLELGDSALYLCASSLRSGVGDYGYTFGSGTRLTVV.

This clone was recorded a few times. The chain combines TRBV6-5 with TRBJ1-1; a weak D match, TRBD1 (6 bases). This CDR3 spans 16 amino acids. Germline V CDR1 and CDR2: MNHEY, SVGAGI. V dropped 2 bases and J dropped 0 bases, with 13 bases sitting between them. The CDR3 is CASSYNRGVLNTEAFF. The CDR3 nucleotides read TGTGCCAGCAGTTACAATAGGGGGGTGCTGAACACTGAAGCTTTCTTT.

V gene TRBV6-5 combines with J gene TRBJ1-1, with D maybe TRBD1 (5 bases). Trimming pared 6 bases from V and 2 bases from J, leaving 13 bases between. This CDR3 has 14 amino acids. In germline, CDR1 is MNHEY, CDR2 SVGAGI. The CDR3 region has the DNA TGTGCCAGCAGATGGGGCCAGGAAAACACTGAAGCTTTCTTT. Encoded protein: CASRWGQENTEAFF.

The J gene is TRBJ1-1, the V gene TRBV6-5; no firm D call. The germline CDR1 and CDR2 sequences are MNHEY and SVGAGI. V lost 7 bases to trimming and J lost 8 bases, with 11 bases between them. The CDR3 length is 11 residues. The CDR3 DNA reads TGTGCCAGCAACTTCCCGGGAGAAGCTTTCTTT. Protein: CASNFPGEAFF.

The J gene is TRBJ1-1, the V gene TRBV19; 7 nucleotides line up with TRBD1. Looked up from germline, CDR1 is LNHDA and CDR2 is SQIVND (reference sequence). V was pared by 3 bases and J by 0 bases, with 4 bases of the junction left unmatched. The CDR3 consists of 15 residues. CDR3 DNA sequence: TGTGCCAGTAGTATGGGGGACAGAGTGAACACTGAAGCTTTCTTT. Its translation is CASSMGDRVNTEAFF.

This chain uses TRBV30 with TRBJ2-2; TRBD2 is a possible D gene (6 bases). Trimming stripped 0 bases from V and 9 bases from J, with 8 bases between. The CDR3 is made up of 12 amino acids. Germline values: CDR1 GTSNPN, CDR2 SVGIG (reference sequence). CDR3 DNA sequence: TGTGCCTGGAGTGTTGGGGGGTGGGAGCTGTTTTTT. Protein sequence: CAWSVGGWELFF.

The chain recombines TRBV5-6 with TRBJ1-4; D might be TRBD1 (5 bases). In germline, CDR1 is SGHDT, CDR2 YYEEEE. Between the trimmed V and J ends, which lost 0 bases and 7 bases, there was a span of 13 bases. The CDR3 consists of 15 residues. CDR3 DNA sequence: TGTGCCAGCAGCTTGGTGGCGGGGACCGGTGAAAAACTGTTTTTT. Amino acid sequence: CASSLVAGTGEKLFF.

The genes are TRBV7-5 and TRBJ1-4; the table's D call TRBD1 went unverified against the DNA. TRBV7-5 is a recognized pseudogene. The CDR3 extends over 18 amino acids. In DNA, the CDR3 is TGTGTCAGAAGTTCATGTTCTCGGGACAGGGGCTGTTGGGAAAAACTGTTTTTT. It translates to CVRSSCSRDRGCWEKLFF.

This clone has a single count. CDR3 protein: CASSQGGGQDSYEQYF. The CDR3 coding sequence is TGCGCCAGCAGCCAAGGGGGGGGACAGGATTCCTACGAGCAGTACTTC. This sequence joins TRBV4-1 and TRBJ2-7; D might be TRBD1 (8 bases). The CDR3 loop spans 16 amino acids. The V end lost 1 base, the J end lost 1 base, and 14 bases lay between the germline ends. Germline CDR1 reads MGHRA; CDR2 reads YSYEKL.

The chain links TRBV7-9 to TRBJ2-7; D tentatively reads TRBD1 or TRBD2 (5 bases each). CDR1 is SEHNR and CDR2 is FQNEAQ in the germline V gene (reference sequence). Trimming shortened V by 1 base and J by 3 bases, and 10 bases separated the two germline ends. The CDR3 sequence is 14 residues long. The chain's CDR3 is CASSLVGDGYEQYF. CDR3 coding DNA: TGTGCCAGCAGCTTAGTAGGGGACGGCTACGAGCAGTACTTC. The whole variable domain, filled in from reference TRBV7-9 and TRBJ2-7, reads DTGVSQNPRHKITKRGQNVTFRCDPISEHNRLYWYRQTLGQGPEFLTYFQNEAQLEKSRLLSDRFSAERPKGSFSTLEIQRTEQGDSAMYLCASSLVGDGYEQYFGPGTRLTVT.

The V and J genes are TRBV29-1 and TRBJ2-7; 7 bases are a match to TRBD1. J was trimmed by 3 bases and V by 6 bases; bases with no gene match: 2. The CDR3 consists of 11 residues. From germline, CDR1 is SQVTM and CDR2 ANQGSEA. The CDR3 DNA reads TGCAGCGTGGGGGACAGCTACGAGCAGTACTTC. Protein product: CSVGDSYEQYF.

The chain employs TRBV5-6 and TRBJ2-4; D uncertain. Looked up from germline, CDR1 is SGHDT and CDR2 is YYEEEE. V lost 4 bases, J lost 0 bases, and 8 bases lay in between. The CDR3 has 14 amino acids. DNA for the CDR3: TGTGCCAGCAGCCACGCTATAGCCAAAAACATTCAGTACTTC. It specifies CASSHAIAKNIQYF.

The chain is built from TRBV28 and TRBJ2-6; 7 bases agree with TRBD2. The CDR3 is made up of 17 amino acids. The germline CDR1 and CDR2 sequences are MDHEN and SYDVKM. The trim removed 4 bases at V and 2 bases at J, leaving 8 bases unmatched. CDR3 amino acids: CASSSGGGVAGANVLTF. The CDR3 DNA reads TGTGCCAGCAGTTCCGGTGGGGGGGTAGCTGGGGCCAACGTCCTGACTTTC.

The chain couples TRBV14 to TRBJ2-1; D possibly corresponds to TRBD2 (5 bases). The V and J ends lost 1 base and 12 bases respectively, with 13 bases between them. The CDR3 has 13 residues. Germline V gene sequence: CDR1 SGHDN, CDR2 FVKESK. This chain's CDR3 is CASSQGRLAGQFF. The CDR3 DNA is TGTGCCAGCAGCCAAGGTCGGCTAGCAGGGCAGTTCTTC.